These T cell receptor beta chains were read from a single sample in a study of blood T cell repertoires in COVID-19. Profiled with immunoSEQ multiplex PCR; TCRdb holds only in-frame clones, not every one. The sample lists a few hundred thousand clones, about 89% seen once, with 0.7% to 0.95% in the top ten. Material: PBMCs or T cells enriched from blood (not recorded which). Receptor source: a woman aged 40 to 50 who had been exposed to COVID-19. CDR3s include the opening cysteine and the closing phenylalanine or tryptophan. The order of the fields is J gene, V gene, D gene, clone size, CDR3 protein, CDR3 DNA. D genes are given only for firm matches. Only part of the rows carry a size: once, few, many, or a class if the clone is expanded.

j_call: TRBJ1-2
v_call: TRBV3-1/TRBV3-2
d_call: .
clone_size: .
cdr3_aa: CASSFQGTYGYTF
cdr3_nt: TGTGCCAGCAGCTTTCAGGGGACCTATGGCTACACCTTC

j_call: TRBJ1-4
v_call: TRBV21-1
d_call: .
clone_size: few
cdr3_aa: CASSPPREKLFF
cdr3_nt: TGTGCCAGCAGCCCCCCTAGAGAAAAACTGTTTTTT

j_call: TRBJ2-7
v_call: TRBV28
d_call: .
clone_size: .
cdr3_aa: CASSLMGVGEQYF
cdr3_nt: TGTGCCAGCAGTTTAATGGGCGTTGGGGAGCAGTACTTC

j_call: TRBJ2-7
v_call: TRBV5-4
d_call: TRBD1
clone_size: .
cdr3_aa: CASSYPGQLSYEQYF
cdr3_nt: TGTGCCAGCAGCTACCCGGGACAGCTCTCCTACGAGCAGTACTTC

j_call: TRBJ2-5
v_call: TRBV24-1
d_call: .
clone_size: .
cdr3_aa: CATSDLSAQGRETQYF
cdr3_nt: TGTGCCACCAGTGATTTGTCCGCACAGGGAAGAGAGACCCAGTACTTC

j_call: TRBJ2-2
v_call: TRBV7-2
d_call: .
clone_size: .
cdr3_aa: CASSLGQGRAGELFF
cdr3_nt: TGTGCCAGCAGCTTAGGCCAGGGGAGGGCCGGGGAGCTGTTTTTT

j_call: TRBJ1-1
v_call: TRBV7-3
d_call: TRBD1
clone_size: .
cdr3_aa: CASSRGTGNTEAFF
cdr3_nt: TGTGCCAGCAGCCGCGGGACAGGGAACACTGAAGCTTTCTTT

j_call: TRBJ1-2
v_call: TRBV30
d_call: TRBD1
clone_size: .
cdr3_aa: CAWSVTGDYGYTF
cdr3_nt: TGTGCCTGGAGTGTGACAGGGGACTATGGCTACACCTTC

j_call: TRBJ2-5
v_call: TRBV6-2/TRBV6-3
d_call: TRBD2
clone_size: .
cdr3_aa: CASSATSGGARETQYF
cdr3_nt: TGTGCCAGCAGTGCGACTAGCGGGGGGGCGAGAGAGACCCAGTACTTC

j_call: TRBJ2-1
v_call: TRBV19
d_call: TRBD2
clone_size: .
cdr3_aa: CASSSGRGNEQFF
cdr3_nt: TGTGCCAGTAGTAGCGGGAGGGGGAATGAGCAGTTCTTC

j_call: TRBJ1-3
v_call: TRBV4-1
d_call: TRBD1
clone_size: .
cdr3_aa: CASSQQGQLIPFSGNTIYF
cdr3_nt: TGCGCCAGCAGCCAACAGGGACAGCTAATTCCTTTCTCTGGAAACACCATATATTTT

j_call: TRBJ2-3
v_call: TRBV6-5
d_call: TRBD1
clone_size: .
cdr3_aa: CASMSGQGYTQYF
cdr3_nt: TGTGCCAGCATGTCGGGACAGGGGTATACGCAGTATTTT

j_call: TRBJ2-1
v_call: TRBV5-1
d_call: TRBD2
clone_size: .
cdr3_aa: CASSLKQGLAGGLSYNEQFF
cdr3_nt: TGCGCCAGCAGCTTAAAACAGGGACTAGCGGGGGGATTGTCCTACAATGAGCAGTTCTTC

j_call: TRBJ2-3
v_call: TRBV10-2
d_call: .
clone_size: .
cdr3_aa: CASSDLRGPTDTQYF
cdr3_nt: TGCGCCAGCAGTGATTTGCGGGGCCCCACGGATACGCAGTATTTT

j_call: TRBJ1-4
v_call: TRBV3-1/TRBV3-2
d_call: .
clone_size: .
cdr3_aa: CASSQGFQQGTNEKLFF
cdr3_nt: TGTGCCAGCAGCCAAGGGTTCCAGCAGGGTACTAATGAAAAACTGTTTTTT

j_call: TRBJ1-1
v_call: TRBV12-3/TRBV12-4
d_call: .
clone_size: .
cdr3_aa: CASSGEWDTEAFF
cdr3_nt: TGTGCCAGCAGTGGGGAGTGGGACACTGAAGCTTTCTTT

j_call: TRBJ1-1
v_call: TRBV2
d_call: .
clone_size: .
cdr3_aa: CASSDREGTEAFF
cdr3_nt: TGTGCCAGCAGTGACCGGGAGGGGACTGAAGCTTTCTTT

j_call: TRBJ1-2
v_call: TRBV5-4
d_call: TRBD1
clone_size: .
cdr3_aa: CASSLVGGQGLYGYTF
cdr3_nt: TGTGCCAGCAGCTTGGTGGGGGGACAGGGACTCTATGGCTACACCTTC

j_call: TRBJ1-5
v_call: TRBV7-2
d_call: TRBD1
clone_size: .
cdr3_aa: CASSSQTGKSPQPQHF
cdr3_nt: TGTGCCAGCAGCTCACAGACAGGGAAGTCCCCGCAGCCCCAGCATTTT

j_call: TRBJ2-7
v_call: TRBV29-1
d_call: .
clone_size: .
cdr3_aa: CSGRLISYEQYF
cdr3_nt: TGCAGCGGCCGACTTATCTCCTACGAGCAGTACTTC

j_call: TRBJ1-5
v_call: TRBV5-8
d_call: TRBD1
clone_size: .
cdr3_aa: CASSGGQANNQPQHF
cdr3_nt: TGTGCCAGCAGCGGTGGACAGGCCAACAATCAGCCCCAGCATTTT

j_call: TRBJ2-1
v_call: TRBV19
d_call: TRBD1
clone_size: .
cdr3_aa: CASSIVRDRKNEQFF
cdr3_nt: TGTGCCAGTAGTATTGTTAGGGACAGAAAAAATGAGCAGTTCTTC

j_call: TRBJ1-2
v_call: TRBV5-6
d_call: TRBD1
clone_size: .
cdr3_aa: CASSLDRDRDRNHYGYTF
cdr3_nt: TGTGCCAGCAGCTTGGATAGGGACAGGGACCGAAATCACTATGGCTACACCTTC

j_call: TRBJ2-2
v_call: TRBV7-8
d_call: TRBD2
clone_size: .
cdr3_aa: CASSTQRDQYDTGELFF
cdr3_nt: TGTGCCAGCAGCACTCAGCGGGACCAATATGATACCGGGGAGCTGTTTTTT

j_call: TRBJ2-6
v_call: TRBV29-1
d_call: TRBD1
clone_size: .
cdr3_aa: CSVENALQGAPGANVLTF
cdr3_nt: TGCAGCGTTGAGAATGCATTACAGGGGGCGCCCGGGGCCAACGTCCTGACTTTC

j_call: TRBJ1-1
v_call: TRBV19
d_call: TRBD1
clone_size: .
cdr3_aa: CASSTPDRGTEAFF
cdr3_nt: TGTGCCAGTAGTACGCCCGACAGGGGAACTGAAGCTTTCTTT

j_call: TRBJ1-6
v_call: TRBV19
d_call: .
clone_size: .
cdr3_aa: CASSMGRGLYNSPLHF
cdr3_nt: TGTGCCAGTAGTATGGGCAGGGGCCTGTATAATTCACCCCTCCACTTT

j_call: TRBJ2-1
v_call: TRBV19
d_call: .
clone_size: .
cdr3_aa: CASSISAGSYNEQFF
cdr3_nt: TGTGCCAGTAGTATTTCTGCGGGGTCCTACAATGAGCAGTTCTTC

j_call: TRBJ2-7
v_call: TRBV6-2/TRBV6-3
d_call: .
clone_size: once
cdr3_aa: CASSRIAGGEQYF
cdr3_nt: TGTGCCAGCAGCCGGATCGCCGGAGGGGAGCAGTACTTC

j_call: TRBJ1-1
v_call: TRBV19
d_call: TRBD1
clone_size: .
cdr3_aa: CATLWGTGFGTEAFF
cdr3_nt: TGTGCCACTCTATGGGGGACAGGGTTTGGCACTGAAGCTTTCTTT

j_call: TRBJ2-5
v_call: TRBV19
d_call: .
clone_size: .
cdr3_aa: CASSMRGAAETQYF
cdr3_nt: TGTGCCAGTAGTATGCGAGGCGCCGCAGAGACCCAGTACTTC

j_call: TRBJ2-1
v_call: TRBV9
d_call: TRBD2
clone_size: .
cdr3_aa: CASSLGLAGDEQFF
cdr3_nt: TGTGCCAGCAGCCTCGGACTAGCGGGAGATGAGCAGTTCTTC

j_call: TRBJ1-1
v_call: TRBV5-8
d_call: TRBD1
clone_size: .
cdr3_aa: CASSLYRGSTEAFF
cdr3_nt: TGTGCCAGCAGCTTATACAGGGGTAGCACTGAAGCTTTCTTT

j_call: TRBJ1-5
v_call: TRBV19
d_call: TRBD1
clone_size: .
cdr3_aa: CASRAGTGGRQPQHF
cdr3_nt: TGTGCCAGTAGAGCCGGGACAGGGGGTCGTCAGCCCCAGCATTTT

j_call: TRBJ1-2
v_call: TRBV5-1
d_call: .
clone_size: .
cdr3_aa: CASTARGDYGYTF
cdr3_nt: TGCGCCAGCACCGCCAGGGGAGACTATGGCTACACCTTC

j_call: TRBJ1-2
v_call: TRBV5-3
d_call: TRBD1
clone_size: .
cdr3_aa: CARSLAGTAIPSNYGYTF
cdr3_nt: TGTGCCAGAAGCTTGGCCGGGACAGCAATTCCTTCTAACTATGGCTACACCTTC

j_call: TRBJ2-6
v_call: TRBV10-2
d_call: TRBD1
clone_size: few
cdr3_aa: CASSEGTATISGANVLTF
cdr3_nt: TGCGCCAGCAGTGAAGGGACAGCGACAATCTCTGGGGCCAACGTCCTGACTTTC

j_call: TRBJ2-1
v_call: TRBV19
d_call: .
clone_size: once
cdr3_aa: CASSRLHAGRINEQFF
cdr3_nt: TGTGCCAGTAGTCGCCTACATGCGGGGAGGATCAATGAGCAGTTCTTC

j_call: TRBJ1-1
v_call: TRBV5-4
d_call: .
clone_size: .
cdr3_aa: CASSSAAGDSEAFF
cdr3_nt: TGTGCCAGCAGCTCGGCGGCGGGTGATAGTGAAGCTTTCTTT

j_call: TRBJ1-2
v_call: TRBV7-9
d_call: .
clone_size: .
cdr3_aa: CASSLQVSNGYTF
cdr3_nt: TGTGCCAGCAGCTTACAGGTTTCTAATGGCTACACCTTC

j_call: TRBJ2-7
v_call: TRBV9
d_call: TRBD2
clone_size: .
cdr3_aa: CASSETSGGQYEQYF
cdr3_nt: TGTGCCAGCAGCGAAACTAGCGGGGGGCAGTACGAGCAGTACTTC

j_call: TRBJ1-5
v_call: TRBV27
d_call: TRBD1
clone_size: .
cdr3_aa: CASSLSGDRGGQPQHF
cdr3_nt: TGTGCCAGCAGTTTATCTGGGGACAGGGGCGGGCAGCCCCAGCATTTT

j_call: TRBJ1-5
v_call: TRBV2
d_call: .
clone_size: once
cdr3_aa: CASSLTGGASNQPQHF
cdr3_nt: TGTGCCAGCAGCCTGACCGGGGGGGCTAGCAATCAGCCCCAGCATTTT

j_call: TRBJ1-1
v_call: TRBV19
d_call: .
clone_size: .
cdr3_aa: CASRFTKNTEAFF
cdr3_nt: TGTGCCAGTAGATTTACAAAGAACACTGAAGCTTTCTTT

j_call: TRBJ2-5
v_call: TRBV6-5
d_call: .
clone_size: .
cdr3_aa: CATVRAGQLETQYF
cdr3_nt: TGTGCCACCGTTCGCGCGGGACAGCTAGAGACCCAGTACTTC

j_call: TRBJ2-7
v_call: TRBV18
d_call: TRBD1
clone_size: .
cdr3_aa: CASSPTTGEEYEQYF
cdr3_nt: TGTGCCAGCTCACCAACGACAGGGGAGGAGTACGAGCAGTACTTC

j_call: TRBJ1-2
v_call: TRBV19
d_call: TRBD1
clone_size: .
cdr3_aa: CASLRTGEWSGYTF
cdr3_nt: TGTGCCAGCCTTCGGACAGGGGAATGGAGTGGCTACACCTTC

j_call: TRBJ1-2
v_call: TRBV15
d_call: .
clone_size: .
cdr3_aa: CATSLGQYYGYTF
cdr3_nt: TGTGCCACCAGCCTCGGACAGTACTATGGCTACACCTTC

j_call: TRBJ2-2
v_call: TRBV9
d_call: .
clone_size: .
cdr3_aa: CASSLGGRATGELFF
cdr3_nt: TGTGCCAGCAGCCTCGGAGGCCGGGCGACCGGGGAGCTGTTTTTT

j_call: TRBJ1-5
v_call: TRBV5-8
d_call: .
clone_size: .
cdr3_aa: CASSLGRRNQPQHF
cdr3_nt: TGTGCCAGCAGCTTGGGGAGACGCAATCAGCCCCAGCATTTT

j_call: TRBJ2-5
v_call: TRBV7-9
d_call: .
clone_size: .
cdr3_aa: CASSSQGWEETQYF
cdr3_nt: TGTGCCAGCAGCTCACAGGGATGGGAGGAGACCCAGTACTTC

j_call: TRBJ1-3
v_call: TRBV6-5
d_call: TRBD1
clone_size: .
cdr3_aa: CASLDRSGNTIYF
cdr3_nt: TGTGCCAGCTTGGACAGGTCTGGAAACACCATATATTTT

j_call: TRBJ2-1
v_call: TRBV2
d_call: .
clone_size: .
cdr3_aa: CASSPTSRAPYNEQFF
cdr3_nt: TGTGCCAGCAGCCCTACTAGCCGGGCGCCCTACAATGAGCAGTTCTTC